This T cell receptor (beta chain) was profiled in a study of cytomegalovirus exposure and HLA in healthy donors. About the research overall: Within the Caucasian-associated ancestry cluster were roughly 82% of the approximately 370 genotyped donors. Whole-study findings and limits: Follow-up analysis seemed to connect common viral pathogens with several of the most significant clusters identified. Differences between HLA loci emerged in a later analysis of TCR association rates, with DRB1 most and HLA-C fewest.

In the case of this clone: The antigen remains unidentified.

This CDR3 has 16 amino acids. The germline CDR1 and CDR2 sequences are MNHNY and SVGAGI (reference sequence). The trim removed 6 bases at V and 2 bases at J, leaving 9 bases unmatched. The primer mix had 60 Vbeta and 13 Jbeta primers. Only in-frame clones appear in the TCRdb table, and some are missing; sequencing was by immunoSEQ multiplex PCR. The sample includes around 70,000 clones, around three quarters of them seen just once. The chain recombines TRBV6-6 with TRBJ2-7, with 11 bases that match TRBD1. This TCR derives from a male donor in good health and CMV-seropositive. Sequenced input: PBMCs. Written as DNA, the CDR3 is TGTGCCAGCAGGCCCCCCCCGGGACAGGGGGCCTACGAGCAGTACTTC. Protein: CASRPPPGQGAYEQYF.